What follows is one T cell receptor beta chain and its context. One base away lies a much larger clone, so this may be a sequencing read error. The data derive from a study of T cells in Graves' hyperthyroidism and ophthalmopathy. Across the whole study: Peripheral blood was secured at the point of initial diagnosis, before any treatment.

At first hyperthyroidism diagnosis, before any ophthalmopathy symptoms, the blood sample was collected. TCR beta CDR3 regions were amplified from RNA. HTBI primers were the set used in a first-round RT-PCR of the TCR CDR3. TCRdb reprocessed the multiplex PCR reads via MiXCR and lists one record per CDR3 protein. The sample has nearly 600,000 distinct CDR3 sequences; 14% are singletons. CDR1 LNHDA and CDR2 SQIVND come from the germline V gene (reference sequence). The CDR3 length is 16 residues. What was sequenced was blood. The chain recombines TRBV19 with TRBJ2-5, with a weak D call TRBD2 (6 bases). The source is a woman aged 30 to 39 with Graves' hyperthyroidism that later progressed to Graves' ophthalmopathy. The CDR3 loop reads CAGSIGGVGYKETQYF. The CDR3 DNA follows: TGTGCCGGTAGTATAGGCGGGGTCGGATACAAAGAGACCCAGTACTTC. Complete variable domain (other parts from reference TRBV19 and TRBJ2-5): DGGITQSPKYLFRKEGQNVTLSCEQNLNHDAMYWYRQDPGQGLRLIYYSQIVNDFQKGDIAEGYSVSREKKESFPLTVTSAQKNPTAFYLCAGSIGGVGYKETQYFGPGTRLLVL.